This T cell receptor (beta chain) was documented in a study of lymphopenia after photon versus proton radiotherapy. This clone was detected only once. Its antigen is not identified. Sequenced by immunoSEQ multiplex PCR; TCRdb stores in-frame clones only, minus some. The table lists roughly 150,000 clones, 75% to 90% of them singletons. Overall study results and limits: Photon-treated patients lost naive T cells and TCR diversity; proton-treated stayed stable. Post-nadir TCR diversity decline inversely tracked overall survival among those who died. After lymphocyte nadir, photon-treated repertoires showed oligoclonal expansion, especially CD8+ Temra.

The sample consisted of peripheral blood, taken from a patient treated with photon-based radiotherapy. The clonotype was recovered from a man aged 45-60 years with gastric cancer.

CDR3 sequence (DNA): TGTGCCAGCAGCTCCACAGGGGGTATGGAGACCCAGTACTTC. It codes for CASSSTGGMETQYF. The V gene is TRBV7-2, the J gene TRBJ2-5, with TRBD1 matching over 8 bases. CDR1 and CDR2 from the germline V gene are SGHTA and FQGNSA. Germline trimming cut 4 bases from V and 5 bases from J; bases unmatched to any gene: 6. The CDR3 loop spans 14 amino acids.